A single sample gave rise to the 6 T cell receptor beta chains below, sequenced in a study of T cell changes during pregnancy in multiple sclerosis. The repertoire was sequenced with immunoSEQ multiplex PCR; TCRdb's copy has only in-frame clones and lacks some. The table records around 92,000 clones, almost 95% of them present only once. The sequencing used peripheral blood, collected in the third trimester of pregnancy. The receptors here all came from a female donor with multiple sclerosis, enrolled in a pregnancy study.

The rearrangement uses TRBV5-1 and TRBJ2-1; TRBD2 is a possible D gene (6 bases). This CDR3 has 12 residues. Germline CDR1 is SGHRS and CDR2 is YFSETQ. The germline V and J ends were trimmed by 3 bases and 8 bases, with 9 bases remaining between them. This CDR3 reads CASSYGTDEQFF. CDR3 in DNA: TGCGCCAGCAGCTACGGGACTGATGAGCAGTTCTTC.

This chain connects TRBV19 to TRBJ2-7; 8 bases fit TRBD2. J gave up 6 bases and V 5 bases, and 6 bases lay outside the gene matches. The CDR3 extends over 13 amino acids. CDR1 is LNHDA, CDR2 SQIVND, per germline (reference sequence). The CDR3 DNA reads TGTGCCAGTAGTGGGCCCGGGGGGGGCGAGCAGTACTTC. Its protein is CASSGPGGGEQYF. Complete variable domain (other parts from reference TRBV19 and TRBJ2-7): DGGITQSPKYLFRKEGQNVTLSCEQNLNHDAMYWYRQDPGQGLRLIYYSQIVNDFQKGDIAEGYSVSREKKESFPLTVTSAQKNPTAFYLCASSGPGGGEQYFGPGTRLTVT.

The chain recombines TRBV30 with TRBJ1-4, with a tentative D call TRBD1 (6 bases). The V end was cut by 1 base, the J end by 2 bases, with 14 bases between. Germline V gene data show CDR1 as GTSNPN and CDR2 as SVGIG (reference sequence). The CDR3 has 16 residues. CDR3 sequence: CAWSGPNRATNEKLFF. The CDR3 coding sequence is TGTGCCTGGAGTGGACCCAACAGGGCTACTAATGAAAAACTGTTTTTT.

The count of this clone is one. The rearrangement uses TRBV6-4 and TRBJ2-7, with 10 nucleotides matching TRBD2. The CDR3 is 18 amino acids. Germline CDR1 MRHNA, CDR2 SNTAGT. Losses at the gene ends were 6 bases for V and 3 bases for J; bases not matched to a gene: 17. The CDR3 DNA reads TGTGCCAGCAGAAAGTTAGCGGGAGGCCCCCTCCGAGACTACGAGCAGTACTTC. This codes for CASRKLAGGPLRDYEQYF.

This chain connects TRBV19 to TRBJ2-2; TRBD1 matches at 12 bases. Germline assignment: CDR1 LNHDA and CDR2 SQIVND (reference sequence). The V gene end was trimmed by 7 bases and the J gene end by 5 bases; junction bases not matched to a gene: 5. This CDR3 region has 15 residues. CDR3 sequence (DNA): TGTGCCAGTAAATCGGGACAGGGGGCAACCGGGGAGCTGTTTTTT. Residues: CASKSGQGATGELFF.

The V and J genes are TRBV28 and TRBJ1-4; tentative D call: TRBD1 (5 bases). The germline V gene encodes CDR1 MDHEN and CDR2 SYDVKM. V lost 10 bases and J 3 bases, leaving 15 bases between the germline ends. The CDR3 has 14 amino acids. In nucleotides, the CDR3 is TGTGCCACCTCGAAACAGGTTTCTAATGAAAAACTGTTTTTT. Translated: CATSKQVSNEKLFF.